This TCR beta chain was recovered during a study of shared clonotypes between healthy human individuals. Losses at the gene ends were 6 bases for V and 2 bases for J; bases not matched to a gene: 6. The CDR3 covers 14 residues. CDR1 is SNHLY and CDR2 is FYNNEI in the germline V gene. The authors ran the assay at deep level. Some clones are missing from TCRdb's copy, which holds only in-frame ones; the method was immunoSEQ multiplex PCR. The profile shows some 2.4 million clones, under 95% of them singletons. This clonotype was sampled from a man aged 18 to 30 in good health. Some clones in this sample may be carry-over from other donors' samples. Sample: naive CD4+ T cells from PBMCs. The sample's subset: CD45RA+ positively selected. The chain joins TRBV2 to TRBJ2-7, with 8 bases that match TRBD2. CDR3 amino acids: CASRTSASAYEQYF. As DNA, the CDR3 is TGTGCCAGCAGGACTAGCGCTTCGGCCTACGAGCAGTACTTC.